This T cell receptor beta chain originates from a study of T cell responses to AZD1222 COVID-19 vaccine. Sequencing used immunoSEQ multiplex PCR; TCRdb keeps in-frame clones, though not all of them. This table has approximately 150,000 clones, about nine tenths appearing once. This CDR3 contains 16 residues. Germline CDR1 and CDR2: SGHTA and FQGNSA. Trimming took 5 bases from V and 1 from J, leaving 17 bases between them. The V gene is TRBV7-2, the J gene TRBJ2-5, with D tentatively TRBD1 or TRBD2 (6 bases each). Source: peripheral blood, taken 28 days after the second AZD1222 dose. This receptor was taken from an adult who received the AZD1222 COVID-19 vaccine. The CDR3 region is CASSRGPVVAQETQYF. The CDR3, as DNA: TGTGCCAGCAGCCGGGGGCCAGTGGTTGCCCAAGAGACCCAGTACTTC.